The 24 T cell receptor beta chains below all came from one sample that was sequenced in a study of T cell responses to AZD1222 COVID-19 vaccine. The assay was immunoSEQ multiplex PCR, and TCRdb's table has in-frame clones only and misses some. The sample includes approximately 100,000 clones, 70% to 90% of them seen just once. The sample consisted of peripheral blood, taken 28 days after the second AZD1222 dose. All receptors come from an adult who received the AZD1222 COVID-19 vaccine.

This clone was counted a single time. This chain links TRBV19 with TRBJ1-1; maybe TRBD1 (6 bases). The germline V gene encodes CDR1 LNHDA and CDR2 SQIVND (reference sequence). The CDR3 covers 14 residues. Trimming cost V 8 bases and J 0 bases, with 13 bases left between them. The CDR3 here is CASRTDHLNTEAFF. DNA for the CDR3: TGTGCCAGTCGGACAGACCACTTGAACACTGAAGCTTTCTTT.

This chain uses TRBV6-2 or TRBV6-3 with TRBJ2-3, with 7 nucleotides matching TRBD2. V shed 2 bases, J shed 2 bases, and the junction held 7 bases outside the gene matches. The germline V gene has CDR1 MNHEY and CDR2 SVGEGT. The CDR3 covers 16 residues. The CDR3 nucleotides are TGTGCCAGCAGTTACGGGGGGAGGGCCTACACAGATACGCAGTATTTT. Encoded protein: CASSYGGRAYTDTQYF.

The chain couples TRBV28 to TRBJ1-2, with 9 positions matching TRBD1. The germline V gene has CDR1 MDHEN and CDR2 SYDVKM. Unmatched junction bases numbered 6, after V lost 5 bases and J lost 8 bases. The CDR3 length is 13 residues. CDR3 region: CASSKQGAQGYTF. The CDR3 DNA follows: TGTGCCAGCAGTAAACAGGGGGCTCAGGGCTACACCTTC.

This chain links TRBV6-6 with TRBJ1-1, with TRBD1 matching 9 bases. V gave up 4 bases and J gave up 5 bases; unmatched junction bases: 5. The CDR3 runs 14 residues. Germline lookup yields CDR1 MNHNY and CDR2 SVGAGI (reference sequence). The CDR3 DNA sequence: TGTGCCAGCAGTTGGGGACAGGGAGGAACTGAAGCTTTCTTT. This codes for CASSWGQGGTEAFF.

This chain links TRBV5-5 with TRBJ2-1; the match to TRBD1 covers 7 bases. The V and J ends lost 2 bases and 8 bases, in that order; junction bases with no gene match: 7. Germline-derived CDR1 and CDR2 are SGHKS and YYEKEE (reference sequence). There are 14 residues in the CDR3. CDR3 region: CASSLYYRGDEQFF. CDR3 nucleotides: TGTGCCAGCAGCTTATATTACAGGGGCGATGAGCAGTTCTTC.

The chain's CDR3 is CASSNRDGRDQPQHF. For the CDR3, the DNA is TGTGCCAGCAGTAACCGGGACGGACGCGATCAGCCCCAGCATTTT. The rearrangement links TRBV6-2 or TRBV6-3 to TRBJ1-5; possible D gene TRBD1, 5 bases. The CDR3 runs 15 residues. Germline CDR1 reads MNHEY; CDR2 reads SVGEGT. V gave up 5 bases and J gave up 5 bases, with 16 bases separating them.

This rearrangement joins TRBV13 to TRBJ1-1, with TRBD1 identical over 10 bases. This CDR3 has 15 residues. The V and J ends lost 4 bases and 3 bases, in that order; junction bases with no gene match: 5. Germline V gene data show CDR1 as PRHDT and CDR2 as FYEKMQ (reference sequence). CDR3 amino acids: CASSSGQGYDTEAFF. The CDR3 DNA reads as TGTGCCAGCAGCTCGGGACAGGGGTATGACACTGAAGCTTTCTTT.

CDR3 DNA sequence: TGTGCCAGCAAGTCGGTCGTCCCGGGACCTTTCTCTGGGGCCAACGTCCTGACTTTC. Translating it yields CASKSVVPGPFSGANVLTF. The chain uses TRBV19 and TRBJ2-6; the D gene could be TRBD1 or TRBD2 (5 bases each). CDR1 is LNHDA and CDR2 is SQIVND in the germline V gene (reference sequence). Trimming took 9 bases from V and 0 from J, leaving 24 bases between them. The CDR3 runs to 19 residues.

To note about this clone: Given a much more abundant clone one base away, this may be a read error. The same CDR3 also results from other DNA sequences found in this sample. For the CDR3, the DNA is TGTGCCACCAGCAGAGGGGGTATGAACACTGAAGCTTTCTTT. This translates into CATSRGGMNTEAFF. The V call is TRBV15, the J call TRBJ1-1; D unclear. V was trimmed by 1 base and J by 0 bases, leaving 6 bases between them. The CDR3 is 14 residues long. CDR1 and CDR2 (germline): LNHNV, YYDKDF (reference sequence). Based on the CDR3 plus reference TRBV15 and TRBJ1-1, the full variable domain is DAMVIQNPRYQVTQFGKPVTLSCSQTLNHNVMYWYQQKSSQAPKLLFHYYDKDFNNEADTPDNFQSRRPNTSFCFLDIRSPGLGDTAMYLCATSRGGMNTEAFFGQGTRLTVV.

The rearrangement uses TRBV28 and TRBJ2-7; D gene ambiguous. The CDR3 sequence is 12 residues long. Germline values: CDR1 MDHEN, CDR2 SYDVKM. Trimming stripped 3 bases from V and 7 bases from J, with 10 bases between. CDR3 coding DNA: TGTGCCAGCAGTTTTTGGTCCCGGGAGCAGTACTTC. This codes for CASSFWSREQYF.

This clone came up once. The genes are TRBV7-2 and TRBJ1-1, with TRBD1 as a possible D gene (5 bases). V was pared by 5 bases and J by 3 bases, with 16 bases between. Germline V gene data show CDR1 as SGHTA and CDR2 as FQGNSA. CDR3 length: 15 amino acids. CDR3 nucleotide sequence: TGTGCCAGCAGCCCTCGGGGGGGGATGGACACTGAAGCTTTCTTT. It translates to CASSPRGGMDTEAFF.

CDR3 in amino acids: CASSYSSGANVLTF. In DNA form, the CDR3 reads TGTGCCAGCAGTTACAGCTCTGGGGCCAACGTCCTGACTTTC. The rearrangement links TRBV6-2 or TRBV6-3 to TRBJ2-6; D uncertain. This CDR3 spans 14 amino acids. With 2 bases removed from V and 0 bases from J, the gap between germline ends came to 2 bases. In germline, CDR1 is MNHEY, CDR2 SVGEGT.

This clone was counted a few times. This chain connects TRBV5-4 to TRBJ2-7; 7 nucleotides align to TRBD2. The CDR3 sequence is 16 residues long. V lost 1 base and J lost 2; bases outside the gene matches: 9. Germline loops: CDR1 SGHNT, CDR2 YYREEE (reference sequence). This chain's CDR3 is CASSLNAAGVPYEQYF. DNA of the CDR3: TGTGCCAGCAGCTTGAATGCGGCGGGAGTGCCCTACGAGCAGTACTTC.

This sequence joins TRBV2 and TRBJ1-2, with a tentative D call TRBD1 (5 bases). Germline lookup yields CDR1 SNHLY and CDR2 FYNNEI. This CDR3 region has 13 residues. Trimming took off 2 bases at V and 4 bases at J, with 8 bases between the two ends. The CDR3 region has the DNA TGTGCCAGCAGTGAACAGGGTCCCTATGGCTACACCTTC. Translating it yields CASSEQGPYGYTF.

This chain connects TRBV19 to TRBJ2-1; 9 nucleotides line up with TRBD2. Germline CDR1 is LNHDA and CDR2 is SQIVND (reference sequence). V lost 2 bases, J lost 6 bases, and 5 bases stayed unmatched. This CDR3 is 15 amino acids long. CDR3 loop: CASSISSGSGNEQFF. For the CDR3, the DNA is TGTGCCAGTAGTATAAGTAGCGGGAGTGGCAATGAGCAGTTCTTC.

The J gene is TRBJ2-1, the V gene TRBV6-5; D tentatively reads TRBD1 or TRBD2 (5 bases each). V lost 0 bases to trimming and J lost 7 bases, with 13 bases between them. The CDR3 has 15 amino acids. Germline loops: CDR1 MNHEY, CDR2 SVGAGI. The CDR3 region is CASSYSGVPENEQFF. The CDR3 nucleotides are TGTGCCAGCAGTTACTCGGGGGTCCCGGAGAATGAGCAGTTCTTC.

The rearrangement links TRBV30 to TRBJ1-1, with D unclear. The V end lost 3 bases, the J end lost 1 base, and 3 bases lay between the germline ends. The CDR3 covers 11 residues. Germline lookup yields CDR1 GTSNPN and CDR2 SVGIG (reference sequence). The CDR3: CAWRQNTEAFF. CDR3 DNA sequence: TGTGCCTGGAGGCAGAACACTGAAGCTTTCTTT.

CDR3 sequence reads: CAWSVLTGFNQPQHF. The CDR3 DNA is TGTGCCTGGAGTGTACTTACAGGTTTCAATCAGCCCCAGCATTTT. V is TRBV30 and J is TRBJ1-5; TRBD1 might be the D (5 bases). This CDR3 is built from 15 residues. The germline V gene has CDR1 GTSNPN and CDR2 SVGIG (reference sequence). The V end lost 0 bases, the J end lost 3 bases, and 12 bases lay between the germline ends.

Written as DNA, the CDR3 is TGTGCCTGGAGCTCGGGGAGGGCCGCAAACATTCAGTACTTC. This sequence encodes CAWSSGRAANIQYF. This chain uses TRBV30 with TRBJ2-4, with 7 bases identical to TRBD2. This CDR3 comprises 14 residues. Germline V CDR1 and CDR2: GTSNPN, SVGIG (reference sequence). Trimming took 3 bases from V and 6 from J; bases not matched to a gene: 8.

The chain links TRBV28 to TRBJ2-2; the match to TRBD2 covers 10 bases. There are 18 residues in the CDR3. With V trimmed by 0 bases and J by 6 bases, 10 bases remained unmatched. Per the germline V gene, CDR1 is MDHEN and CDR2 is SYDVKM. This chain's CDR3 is CASSLWGSSGSRSGELFF. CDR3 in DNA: TGTGCCAGCAGTTTATGGGGGTCTAGCGGGAGCCGGTCCGGGGAGCTGTTTTTT.

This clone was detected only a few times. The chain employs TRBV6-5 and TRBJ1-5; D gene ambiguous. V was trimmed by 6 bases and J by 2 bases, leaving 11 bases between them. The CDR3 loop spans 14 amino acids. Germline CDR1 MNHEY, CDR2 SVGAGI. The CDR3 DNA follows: TGTGCCAGCAGGGCCGGGTCGCGCAATCAGCCCCAGCATTTT. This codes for CASRAGSRNQPQHF.

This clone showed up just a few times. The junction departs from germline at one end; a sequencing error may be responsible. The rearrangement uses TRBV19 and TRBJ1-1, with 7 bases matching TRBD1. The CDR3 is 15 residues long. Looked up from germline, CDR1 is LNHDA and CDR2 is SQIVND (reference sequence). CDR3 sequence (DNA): TGTGCCACTAGTCCCCCCAGGGGGGACAACACTGAAGCTTTCTTT. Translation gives CATSPPRGDNTEAFF.

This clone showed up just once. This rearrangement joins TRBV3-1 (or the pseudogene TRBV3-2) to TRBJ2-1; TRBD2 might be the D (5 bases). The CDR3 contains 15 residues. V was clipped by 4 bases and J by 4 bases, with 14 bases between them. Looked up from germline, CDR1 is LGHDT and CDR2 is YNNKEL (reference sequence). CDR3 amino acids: CASSPVVRRYNEQFF. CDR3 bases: TGTGCCAGCAGCCCTGTGGTACGGAGGTACAATGAGCAGTTCTTC.

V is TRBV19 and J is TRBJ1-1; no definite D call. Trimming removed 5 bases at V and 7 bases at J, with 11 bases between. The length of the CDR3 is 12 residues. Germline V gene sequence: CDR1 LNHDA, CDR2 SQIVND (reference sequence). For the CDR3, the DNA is TGTGCCAGTAGTGTGGGGAGGTTTGAAGCTTTCTTT. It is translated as CASSVGRFEAFF.